The clone carrying this TCR beta chain appeared many times. Antigen specificity is unknown. Each CDR3 protein gets one entry after TCRdb re-called the reads with MiXCR. The sample yields 110,000 or so distinct CDR3 sequences, 30% to 35% seen once. The CDR3 totals 15 residues. Trimming removed 7 bases from V and 0 bases from J; junction bases left unmatched: 9. Germline V CDR1 and CDR2: SGHAT, FQNNGV. The sample belongs to a study of T cell repertoires in cytomegalovirus infection. Overall study: It can be stated that public TCR beta signatures indicated CMV infection as well as a matching HLA type.

The V call is TRBV11-2, the J call TRBJ2-7; 7 bases are shared with TRBD2. The TCR originated in a human donor in good health (CMV status not recorded). Some clones in this sample may be carry-over from other donors' samples. Sequenced here: CD8+ T cells from cultured PBMCs, sampled from culture after CMV antigen stimulation. The CDR3 sequence: CASTQWRGFSYEQYF. In DNA, the CDR3 is TGTGCCAGCACCCAATGGCGGGGGTTCTCCTACGAGCAGTACTTC.